What follows are 21 T cell receptor beta chains derived from one specimen sequenced in a study of post-analysis software for immune sequencing data. Points from the study as a whole: Patients carried 4 or 5 TRBV segments more frequently than controls did, and TRBV5-6, TRBV5-1 and TRBV20-1 were among them.

Built from TCR beta cDNA, the libraries had unique molecular identifiers in them. One entry per CDR3 protein, called by TCRdb with MiXCR from the PCR reads. The data show about 260,000 distinct CDR3 sequences, with about 40% seen just once and less than 6% held by the top ten. Antigen specificity for these receptors is unknown. Sequencing was carried out using blood. The source is a girl aged 10 to 17 with multiple sclerosis.

There are a few counts of this clonotype. The rearrangement joins TRBV3-1 to TRBJ1-1; D may be TRBD1 (6 bases). V was clipped by 1 base and J by 5 bases, with 8 bases between them. From germline, CDR1 is LGHDT and CDR2 YNNKEL (reference sequence). The CDR3 has 13 residues. The chain's CDR3 is CASSQVQGTEAFF. The CDR3 nucleotides are TGTGCCAGCAGCCAAGTACAGGGTACTGAAGCTTTCTTT.

This clonotype was picked up a small number of times. Given a much more abundant clone one base away, this may be a read error. The chain uses TRBV13 and TRBJ2-3; the D is unclear. Germline V gene sequence: CDR1 PRHDT, CDR2 FYEKMQ (reference sequence). The CDR3 length is 12 residues. The CDR3 region is CAGSASPDTQYF. The CDR3 nucleotides are TGTGCCGGCAGCGCGTCACCCGATACGCAGTATTTT.

The chain links TRBV27 to TRBJ2-5; D may be TRBD1 or TRBD2 (5 bases each). Trimming pared 4 bases from V and 2 bases from J, leaving 8 bases between. The germline V gene has CDR1 MNHEY and CDR2 SMNVEV (reference sequence). The length of the CDR3 is 13 residues. CDR3: CASSWDDQETQYF. The CDR3 bases are TGTGCCAGCAGTTGGGACGATCAAGAGACCCAGTACTTC.

Comment on this clonotype: Possible read error: a much larger clone is one base away. This chain connects TRBV12-3 or TRBV12-4 to TRBJ1-6; no clear D gene. CDR3 size: 12 residues. Here the CDR3 DNA reads TGTGCCAGCAGTGCCTCCAATTCACCCCACCACTTT. It specifies CASSASNSPHHF.

This clonotype was seen at least ten times. This chain uses TRBV7-9 with TRBJ1-5; TRBD1 matches 7 bases. Looked up from germline, CDR1 is SEHNR and CDR2 is FQNEAQ (reference sequence). This CDR3 has 16 residues. Trimming took 4 bases from V and 1 from J; bases not matched to a gene: 7. Here the CDR3 DNA reads TGTGCCAGCAGCTCCGGACAGGCCGGGAGCAATCAGCCCCAGCATTTT. Protein: CASSSGQAGSNQPQHF.

This clonotype was detected a few times. The rearrangement joins TRBV12-5 to TRBJ2-1; D might be TRBD1 (8 bases). Germline-derived CDR1 and CDR2 are LGHNT and FRNRAP. Trimming removed 0 bases at V and 3 bases at J, with 12 bases between. The CDR3 runs 16 residues. The CDR3, as DNA: TGTGCTAGTGGTTTGGTACAGGGGGGGGTCTACAATGAGCAGTTCTTC. This encodes CASGLVQGGVYNEQFF.

Concerning this clonotype: Given a much more abundant clone one base away, this may be a read error. This chain connects TRBV28 to TRBJ2-7; TRBD2 matches 10 bases. The CDR3 has 16 amino acids. V dropped 3 bases and J dropped 7; count of bases not matched to a gene: 12. The V gene's germline CDR1 is MDHEN and CDR2 SYDVKM. The CDR3 spells CASSFVRLAGDNEQYF. In nucleotides, the CDR3 is TGTGCCAGCAGTTTTGTTCGGCTAGCGGGGGACAATGAGCAGTACTTC. Supplemented by reference TRBV28 and TRBJ2-7, the full variable domain reads DVKVTQSSRYLVKRTGEKVFLECVQDMDHENMFWYRQDPGLGLRLIYFSYDVKMKEKGDIPEGYSVSREKKERFSLILESASTNQTSMYLCASSFVRLAGDNEQYFGPGTRLTVT.

This clonotype was counted between two and nine times. The chain recombines TRBV30 with TRBJ1-1, with D possibly TRBD1 on 5 matching bases. The CDR3 extends over 12 amino acids. V was clipped by 4 bases and J by 11 bases, with 17 bases between them. The germline gives CDR1 GTSNPN, CDR2 SVGIG (reference sequence). CDR3 sequence (DNA): TGTGCCTGGACGGGGCCTTCCGGAGAGGCTTTCTTT. Protein sequence: CAWTGPSGEAFF.

This rearrangement joins TRBV20-1 to TRBJ2-3; D ambiguous. From germline, CDR1 is DFQATT and CDR2 SNEGSKA (reference sequence). The CDR3 runs 15 residues. Between the trimmed V and J ends, which lost 1 base and 2 bases, there was a span of 13 bases. The CDR3 sequence: CSARVTVPHTDTQYF. CDR3 sequence (DNA): TGCAGTGCTAGAGTCACAGTTCCCCACACAGATACGCAGTATTTT.

This clonotype has a count of ten or more. The chain joins TRBV3-1 to TRBJ2-1; a weak D match, TRBD2 (5 bases). This CDR3 region has 14 residues. Germline V gene data show CDR1 as LGHDT and CDR2 as YNNKEL (reference sequence). Trimming took off 5 bases at V and 6 bases at J, with 14 bases between the two ends. In DNA form, the CDR3 reads TGTGCCAGCAGCTACGCGGGTGGGGTCAATGAGCAGTTCTTC. Residues: CASSYAGGVNEQFF.

The CDR3 DNA is TGTGCCAGCAGCTTACAGGGGGACCAAGAGACCCAGTACTTC. Its protein is CASSLQGDQETQYF. The chain is built from TRBV6-5 and TRBJ2-5; 8 bases map to TRBD1. V dropped 6 bases and J dropped 0; count of bases not matched to a gene: 3. The germline CDR1 and CDR2 sequences are MNHEY and SVGAGI. The CDR3 is 14 amino acids.

This clonotype was seen more than once but under ten times. CDR3 coding DNA: TGTGCCATCTCGCCCGGGGACCCGGTCGAAGCTTTCTTT. Residues: CAISPGDPVEAFF. This rearrangement joins TRBV10-3 to TRBJ1-1, with a tentative D call TRBD1 (5 bases). Germline V gene lookup returns CDR1 ENHRY and CDR2 SYGVKD. The CDR3 runs to 13 residues. The V gene lost 8 bases and the J gene lost 8 bases, with 18 bases spanning the gap.

V and J are TRBV27 and TRBJ1-6; 8 nucleotides agree with TRBD1. The junction had 7 bases not matched to a gene; V was cut back by 3 bases and J by 9 bases. Germline CDR1 MNHEY, CDR2 SMNVEV (reference sequence). The CDR3 totals 15 residues. CDR3 nucleotides: TGTGCCAGCAGTTTGATGCAGGGGGCGGGTTCACCCCTCCACTTT. It yields the protein CASSLMQGAGSPLHF.

This sequence joins TRBV20-1 and TRBJ2-7, with unresolved D. This CDR3 region has 14 residues. CDR1 and CDR2 from the germline V gene are DFQATT and SNEGSKA (reference sequence). Trimming stripped 0 bases from V and 0 bases from J, with 9 bases between. The CDR3 loop is CSARDVGLSYEQYF. The CDR3 DNA reads as TGCAGTGCTAGAGATGTTGGCCTCTCCTACGAGCAGTACTTC.

The chain has TRBV20-1 and TRBJ1-5; no clear D gene. CDR1 DFQATT and CDR2 SNEGSKA come from the germline V gene (reference sequence). The CDR3 length is 15 residues. The ends were cut back, 5 bases at V and 3 bases at J, with 17 bases in the middle. CDR3 in DNA: TGCAGTGCTCCCCCTCCGGGCGGCTTCAATCAGCCCCAGCATTTT. Protein product: CSAPPPGGFNQPQHF.

This clonotype has a single count. The rearrangement joins TRBV20-1 to TRBJ2-3; TRBD1 matches at 9 bases. V shed 6 bases and J 2 bases; nucleotides not matched to a gene: 12. Germline assignment: CDR1 DFQATT and CDR2 SNEGSKA (reference sequence). The CDR3 is made up of 16 amino acids. The CDR3 region is CSARGRDRVITDTQYF. As DNA, the CDR3 is TGCAGTGCCCGAGGGAGGGACAGGGTGATCACAGATACGCAGTATTTT.

This clonotype was counted only a few times. This sequence may be a read error, since a much larger clone differs from it by one base. V is TRBV5-1 and J is TRBJ1-2; D gene ambiguous. The CDR3 length is 13 residues. Trimming took off 2 bases at V and 7 bases at J, with 12 bases between the two ends. CDR1 and CDR2 from the germline V gene are SGHRS and YFSETQ. Here the CDR3 DNA reads TGCGCCAGCAGCTTTGACGTTTGGGCTGGCTACACCTTC. This gives the protein CASSFDVWAGYTF.

V gene TRBV25-1 combines with J gene TRBJ2-3; 7 bases are a match to TRBD2. Unmatched junction bases numbered 8, after V lost 1 base and J lost 1 base. This CDR3 spans 17 amino acids. The germline gives CDR1 MGHDK, CDR2 SYGVNS. In nucleotides, the CDR3 is TGTGCCAGCAGTGAATCCGGAGTCAGCGGGGGCACAGATACGCAGTATTTT. Its translation is CASSESGVSGGTDTQYF.

This clonotype was found many times. The V and J genes are TRBV9 and TRBJ2-3; unclear D gene. V lost 0 bases, J lost 2 bases, and 10 bases lay in between. The germline V gene encodes CDR1 SGDLS and CDR2 YYNGEE. The CDR3 length is 15 residues. CDR3 sequence (DNA): TGTGCCAGCAGCGTAGAAGACTCCTTCACAGATACGCAGTATTTT. This encodes CASSVEDSFTDTQYF.

To note about this clonotype: A much larger clone lies a single base off, so this may be a read error. The V call is TRBV27, the J call TRBJ2-5; TRBD1 matches 7 bases. The CDR3 is made up of 13 amino acids. Germline CDR1 reads MNHEY; CDR2 reads SMNVEV (reference sequence). The CDR3 spells CACRATGRETQYF. In DNA, the CDR3 is TGTGCCTGCAGAGCGACAGGGCGTGAGACCCAGTACTTC.

The sample holds a few counts of this clonotype. This chain uses TRBV3-1 with TRBJ2-2; unclear D gene. Per the germline V gene, CDR1 is LGHDT and CDR2 is YNNKEL (reference sequence). Trimming left V 5 bases short and J 4 bases short, with 8 bases between. This CDR3 comprises 13 residues. The CDR3 here is CASSFHTTGELFF. Written as DNA, the CDR3 is TGTGCCAGCAGCTTTCATACCACCGGGGAGCTGTTTTTT.